This T cell receptor (beta chain) was identified during a study of T cells after yellow fever vaccination (dated by TCRdb to about 2019). Notes on the research overall: Libraries from fractions with low cell numbers were prepared with the SMART-Seq v4 Ultra Low Input RNA kit. To follow T-cell clones before and after primary and booster YFV17D yellow fever vaccination, bulk TCR alpha and beta repertoires were sequenced over time. The cohort comprised two healthy male donors, one aged 18 to 30 and one aged 30 to 39 years. Blood was collected at multiple timepoints before and after primary and secondary immunization, and bulk PBMC replicates and cell subsets were isolated.

This clonotype was counted a few times. What antigen it recognizes has not been identified. Qualities for individual bases were not recorded, and no much larger clone is one base off. The treatment or condition tag for this specimen amounts to: live attenuated yellow fever vaccine strain. Two biological replicates of bulk PBMCs were collected at each blood-draw timepoint. PBMCs were isolated from peripheral blood using a standard Ficoll-Paque protocol. TriZol was used to extract RNA from bulk PBMCs, from CD4 and CD8 fractions, and from dextramer-positive and dextramer-negative fractions. As encoded in the germline V gene (reference sequence), CDR1 is DFQATT while CDR2 is SNEGSKA. The CDR3, cysteine through phenylalanine, is 14 amino acids long. Just CDR3 DNA is preserved here, 42 bases in frame from base 1. Compared with germline, V lacks 4 bases and J lacks 0 bases; bases without a gene match: 5. What the research found in general, with its limitations: After the booster, most clones that had expanded after primary vaccination were detected again (roughly 96% of CD4 and under 90% of CD8), suggesting broad maintenance of memory. The secondary T-cell response was weaker than the primary response but faster, peaking on day 5 instead of day 15. A small fraction of clonotypes appeared in both the CD4 and CD8 compartments, likely as a result of convergent recombination. Because abundant contaminating clonotypes from the bulk population could be contained in FACS-sorted repertoires, computational filtering was required. The study included only a couple of donors, which limits how far the findings can be generalized.

TCR cDNA was synthesized by 5'RACE template switching, which introduced a universal primer site and unique molecular identifiers. cDNA synthesis was primed from both the TCR alpha and TCR beta constant segments. Library amplification involved two PCR steps, and the second step added sample barcodes and sequencing adapters. Sequencing of libraries was done on Illumina HiSeq 2500 (2x100 bp) or NovaSeq (2x150 bp). The paper's processing steps were these. Reads were demultiplexed and collapsed into UMI consensus sequences with MIGEC, and V(D)J alignment was performed with MiXCR. Vaccine-responding clonotypes were defined with edgeR using replicate PBMC samples, requiring FDR below 0.01 and a log2 fold change above 5 up to day 15. Each bulk clonotype was labeled CD4 or CD8 based on which sequenced repertoire, CD4 or CD8, contained the clonotype at higher abundance. TCRdb redid the processing of the public reads, applying fastp at Q25 and MiXCR, and retained in-frame beta chains. Identical CDR3 protein sequences are pooled into one entry, listed with their most common genes and DNA. For this entry, the V and J calls and clone size follow TCRdb and not the study's own pipeline. This sample is represented by a few hundred thousand distinct CDR3 sequences; around 8.1% of them were singletons. The ten largest clones add up to 17% of the sample.

Sequencing used PBMCs, obtained more than 40 days after the first yellow fever vaccination. The rearranged segments are TRBV20-1 and TRBJ2-7; TRBD1 aligns with 8 central bases. The source of this sequence is a man aged 18-30 years who received the YFV17D yellow fever vaccine. DNA sequence: TGCAGTGCTACCCAAGGACAGGGCTCCTACGAGCAGTACTTC. It translates to CSATQGQGSYEQYF.